In this sample, the clone carrying this TCR beta chain turned up once. Profiled with immunoSEQ multiplex PCR; TCRdb holds only in-frame clones, not every one. The sample carries approximately 25,000 clones, roughly 80% recorded once. In germline, CDR1 is MNHEY, CDR2 SVGAGI. V lost 4 bases to trimming and J lost 1 base, with 10 bases between them. CDR3 length: 14 residues. This sample is drawn from a study of blood T cell repertoires in COVID-19. The sample comprised peripheral blood. This sequence originates from a woman of 80 years or more with acute or convalescent COVID-19. V gene TRBV6-5 combines with J gene TRBJ2-5, with D perhaps matching TRBD1 (6 bases). The CDR3 region has the DNA TGTGCCAGCAGTTCAGGACAGCTCCAAGAGACCCAGTACTTC. Its protein product is CASSSGQLQETQYF.